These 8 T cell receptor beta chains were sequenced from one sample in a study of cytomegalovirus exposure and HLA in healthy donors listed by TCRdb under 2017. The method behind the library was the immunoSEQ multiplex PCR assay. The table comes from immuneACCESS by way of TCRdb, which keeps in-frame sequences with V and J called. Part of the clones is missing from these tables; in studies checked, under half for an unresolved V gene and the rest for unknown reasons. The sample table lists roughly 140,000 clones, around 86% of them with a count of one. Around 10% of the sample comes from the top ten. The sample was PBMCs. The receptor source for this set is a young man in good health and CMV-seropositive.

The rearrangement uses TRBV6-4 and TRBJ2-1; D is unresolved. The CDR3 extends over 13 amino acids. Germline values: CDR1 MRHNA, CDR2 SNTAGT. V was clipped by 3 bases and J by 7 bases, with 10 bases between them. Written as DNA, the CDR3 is TGTGCCAGCAGTGAAGAGTCCAGGAATGAGCAGTTCTTC. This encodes CASSEESRNEQFF.

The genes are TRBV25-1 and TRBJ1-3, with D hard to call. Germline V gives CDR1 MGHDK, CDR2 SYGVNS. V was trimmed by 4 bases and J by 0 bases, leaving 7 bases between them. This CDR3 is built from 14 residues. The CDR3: CASSVEFSGNTIYF. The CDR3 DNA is TGTGCCAGCAGTGTTGAGTTCTCTGGAAACACCATATATTTT.

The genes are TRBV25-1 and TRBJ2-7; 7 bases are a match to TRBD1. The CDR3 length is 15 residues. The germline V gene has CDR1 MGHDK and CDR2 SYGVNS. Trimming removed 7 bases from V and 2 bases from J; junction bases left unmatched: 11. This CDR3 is CASTAPEQGAYEQYF. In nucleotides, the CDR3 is TGTGCCAGCACCGCTCCAGAGCAGGGGGCCTACGAGCAGTACTTC.

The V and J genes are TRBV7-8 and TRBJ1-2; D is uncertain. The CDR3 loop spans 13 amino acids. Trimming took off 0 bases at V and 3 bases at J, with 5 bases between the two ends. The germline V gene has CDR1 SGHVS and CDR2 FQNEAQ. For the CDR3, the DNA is TGTGCCAGCAGCTTAGCGCGAGACTATGGCTACACCTTC. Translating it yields CASSLARDYGYTF.

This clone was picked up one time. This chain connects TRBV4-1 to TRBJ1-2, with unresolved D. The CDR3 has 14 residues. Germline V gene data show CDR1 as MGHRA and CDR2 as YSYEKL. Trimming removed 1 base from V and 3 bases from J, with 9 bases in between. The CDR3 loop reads CASSQGSLDYGYTF. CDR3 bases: TGCGCCAGCAGCCAAGGGAGTTTGGACTATGGCTACACCTTC.

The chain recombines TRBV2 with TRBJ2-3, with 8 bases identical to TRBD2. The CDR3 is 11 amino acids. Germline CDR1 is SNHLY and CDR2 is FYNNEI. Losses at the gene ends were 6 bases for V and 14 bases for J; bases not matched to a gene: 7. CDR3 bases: TGTGCCAGCAGCCTCTTAGCGGGGTGGTATTTT. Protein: CASSLLAGWYF.

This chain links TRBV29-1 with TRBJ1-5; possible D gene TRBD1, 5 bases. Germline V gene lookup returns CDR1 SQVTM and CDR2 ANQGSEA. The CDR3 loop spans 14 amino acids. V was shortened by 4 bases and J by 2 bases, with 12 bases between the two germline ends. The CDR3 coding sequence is TGCAGCGTTGGTGGTGCGGGGGGCAATCAGCCCCAGCATTTT. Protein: CSVGGAGGNQPQHF.

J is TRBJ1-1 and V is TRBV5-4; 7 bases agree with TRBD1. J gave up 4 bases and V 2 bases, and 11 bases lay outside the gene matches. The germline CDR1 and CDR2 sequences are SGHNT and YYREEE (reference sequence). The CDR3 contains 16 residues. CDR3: CASSLKKRQGTTEAFF. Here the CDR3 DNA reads TGTGCCAGCAGCTTAAAAAAGAGACAGGGAACCACTGAAGCTTTCTTT.